This paragraph covers one T cell receptor (beta chain) sequence. Data came from immunoSEQ multiplex PCR; TCRdb stores just in-frame clones and leaves some out. This table has about 6,000 clones, about 88% appearing once. V was pared by 6 bases and J by 1 base, with 13 bases between. The germline V gene has CDR1 MDHEN and CDR2 SYDVKM. The CDR3 has 15 residues. This entry comes from a study of blood T cell repertoires in COVID-19. The J gene is TRBJ1-5, the V gene TRBV28, with unresolved D. This clonotype was sampled from a human donor in a cohort sampled during active COVID-19. Sequenced input: peripheral blood. CDR3 nucleotide sequence: TGTGCCAGCAGCCCCCCCCGAGGGAGCAATCAGCCCCAGCATTTT. Translation: CASSPPRGSNQPQHF.